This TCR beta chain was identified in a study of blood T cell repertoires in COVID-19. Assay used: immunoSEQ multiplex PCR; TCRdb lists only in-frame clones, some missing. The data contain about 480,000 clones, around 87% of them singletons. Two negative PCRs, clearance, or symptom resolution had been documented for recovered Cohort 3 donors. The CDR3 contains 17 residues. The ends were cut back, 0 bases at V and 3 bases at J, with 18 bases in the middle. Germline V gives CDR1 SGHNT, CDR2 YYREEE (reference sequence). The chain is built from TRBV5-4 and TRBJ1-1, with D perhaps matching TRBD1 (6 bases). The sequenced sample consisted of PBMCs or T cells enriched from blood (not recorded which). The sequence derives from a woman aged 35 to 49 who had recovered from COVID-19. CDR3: CASSLAYPGAADTEAFF. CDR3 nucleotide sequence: TGTGCCAGCAGCTTGGCGTATCCAGGGGCGGCCGACACTGAAGCTTTCTTT. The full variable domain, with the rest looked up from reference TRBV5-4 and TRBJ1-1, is ETGVTQSPTHLIKTRGQQVTLRCSSQSGHNTVSWYQQALGQGPQFIFQYYREEENGRGNFPPRFSGLQFPNYSSELNVNALELDDSALYLCASSLAYPGAADTEAFFGQGTRLTVV.